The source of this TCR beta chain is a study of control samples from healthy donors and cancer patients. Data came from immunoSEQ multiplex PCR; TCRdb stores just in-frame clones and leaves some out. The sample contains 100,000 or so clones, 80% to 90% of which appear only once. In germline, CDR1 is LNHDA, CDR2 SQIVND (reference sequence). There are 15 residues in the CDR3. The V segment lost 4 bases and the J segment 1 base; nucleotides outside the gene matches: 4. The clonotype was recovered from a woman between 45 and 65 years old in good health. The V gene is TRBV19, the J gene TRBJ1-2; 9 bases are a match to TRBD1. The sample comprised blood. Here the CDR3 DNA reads TGTGCCAGTAGTAGCGGGACAGGGAATAACTATGGCTACACCTTC. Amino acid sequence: CASSSGTGNNYGYTF.